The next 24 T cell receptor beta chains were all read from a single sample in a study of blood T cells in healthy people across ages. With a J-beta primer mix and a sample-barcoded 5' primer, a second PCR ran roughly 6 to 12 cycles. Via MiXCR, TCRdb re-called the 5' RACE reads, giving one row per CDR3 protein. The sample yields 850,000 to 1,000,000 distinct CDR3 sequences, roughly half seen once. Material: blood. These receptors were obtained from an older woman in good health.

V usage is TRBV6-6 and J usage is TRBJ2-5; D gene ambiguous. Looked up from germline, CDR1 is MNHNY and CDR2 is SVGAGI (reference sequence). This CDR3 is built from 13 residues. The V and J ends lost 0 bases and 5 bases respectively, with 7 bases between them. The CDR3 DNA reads TGTGCCAGCAGTTACTCGGTCCGGGAGACCCAGTACTTC. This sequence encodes CASSYSVRETQYF.

The CDR3 DNA reads as TGTGCCAGCATTTCCCGGGGGGGCTTCTACGAGCAGTACTTC. This encodes CASISRGGFYEQYF. This chain uses TRBV28 with TRBJ2-7, with 8 bases aligning to TRBD2. V was clipped by 7 bases and J by 3 bases; unmatched bases: 8. There are 14 residues in the CDR3. Looked up from germline, CDR1 is MDHEN and CDR2 is SYDVKM.

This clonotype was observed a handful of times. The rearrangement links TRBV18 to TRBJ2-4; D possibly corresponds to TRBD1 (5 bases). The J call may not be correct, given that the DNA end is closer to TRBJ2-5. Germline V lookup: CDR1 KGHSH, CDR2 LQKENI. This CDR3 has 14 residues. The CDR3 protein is CASSPWSQEETQYF. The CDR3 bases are TGTGCCAGCTCACCATGGTCACAGGAAGAGACCCAGTACTTC.

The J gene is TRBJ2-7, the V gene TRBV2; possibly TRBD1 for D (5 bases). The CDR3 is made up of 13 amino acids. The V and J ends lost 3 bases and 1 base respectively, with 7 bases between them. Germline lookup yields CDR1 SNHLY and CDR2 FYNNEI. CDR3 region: CASSDGQSYEQYF. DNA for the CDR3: TGTGCCAGCAGTGATGGACAATCCTACGAGCAGTACTTC. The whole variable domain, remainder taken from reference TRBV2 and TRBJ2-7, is EPEVTQTPSHQVTQMGQEVILRCVPISNHLYFYWYRQILGQKVEFLVSFYNNEISEKSEIFDDQFSVERPDGSNFTLKIRSTKLEDSAMYFCASSDGQSYEQYFGPGTRLTVT.

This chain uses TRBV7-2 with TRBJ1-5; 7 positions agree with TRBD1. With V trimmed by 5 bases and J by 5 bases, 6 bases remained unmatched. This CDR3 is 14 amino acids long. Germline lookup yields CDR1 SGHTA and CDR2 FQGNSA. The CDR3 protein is CASSEDRRYQPQHF. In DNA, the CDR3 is TGTGCCAGCAGCGAGGACAGGCGATATCAGCCCCAGCATTTT.

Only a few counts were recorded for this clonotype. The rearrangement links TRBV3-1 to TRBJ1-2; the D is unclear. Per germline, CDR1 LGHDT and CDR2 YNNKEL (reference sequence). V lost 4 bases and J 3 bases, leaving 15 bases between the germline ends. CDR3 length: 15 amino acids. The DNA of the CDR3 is TGTGCCAGCAGCCGGGCAGGAATTTCGGACTATGGCTACACCTTC. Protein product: CASSRAGISDYGYTF.

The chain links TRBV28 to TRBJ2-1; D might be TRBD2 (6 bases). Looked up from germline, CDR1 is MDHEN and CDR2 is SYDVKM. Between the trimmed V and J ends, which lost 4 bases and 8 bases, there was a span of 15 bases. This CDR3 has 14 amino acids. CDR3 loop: CASSWDSQVDEQFF. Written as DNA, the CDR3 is TGTGCCAGCAGTTGGGACTCCCAAGTCGATGAGCAGTTCTTC. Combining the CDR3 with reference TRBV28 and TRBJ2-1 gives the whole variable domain DVKVTQSSRYLVKRTGEKVFLECVQDMDHENMFWYRQDPGLGLRLIYFSYDVKMKEKGDIPEGYSVSREKKERFSLILESASTNQTSMYLCASSWDSQVDEQFFGPGTRLTVL.

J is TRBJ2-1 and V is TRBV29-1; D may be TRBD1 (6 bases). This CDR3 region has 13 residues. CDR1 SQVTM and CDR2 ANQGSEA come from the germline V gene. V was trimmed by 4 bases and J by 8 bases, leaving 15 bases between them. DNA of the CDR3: TGCAGCGTTGGGAACAGGGAATGGGATGAGCAGTTCTTC. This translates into CSVGNREWDEQFF.

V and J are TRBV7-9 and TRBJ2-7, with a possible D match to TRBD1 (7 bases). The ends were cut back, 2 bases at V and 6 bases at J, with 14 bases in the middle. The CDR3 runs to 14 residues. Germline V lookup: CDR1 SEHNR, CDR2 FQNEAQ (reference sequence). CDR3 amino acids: CASSLTAGQFEQYF. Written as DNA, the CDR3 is TGTGCCAGCAGCTTAACTGCGGGACAGTTCGAGCAGTACTTC.

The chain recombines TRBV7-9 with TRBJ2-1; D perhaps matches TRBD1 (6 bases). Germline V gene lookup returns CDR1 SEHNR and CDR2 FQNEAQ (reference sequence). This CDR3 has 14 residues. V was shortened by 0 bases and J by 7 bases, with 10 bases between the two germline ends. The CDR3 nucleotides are TGTGCCAGCAGCTTAGCCCAGCAGGGGAATGAGCAGTTCTTC. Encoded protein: CASSLAQQGNEQFF.

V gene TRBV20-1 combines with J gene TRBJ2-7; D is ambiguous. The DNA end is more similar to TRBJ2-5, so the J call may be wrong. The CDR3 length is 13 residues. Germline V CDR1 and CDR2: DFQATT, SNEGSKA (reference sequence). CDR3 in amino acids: CSARALIEETQYF. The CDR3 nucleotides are TGCAGTGCTAGAGCTCTAATCGAAGAGACCCAGTACTTC.

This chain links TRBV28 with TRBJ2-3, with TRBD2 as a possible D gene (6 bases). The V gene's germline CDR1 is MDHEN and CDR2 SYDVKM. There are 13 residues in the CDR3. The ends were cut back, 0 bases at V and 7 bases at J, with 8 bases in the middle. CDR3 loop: CASSLWGGNTQYF. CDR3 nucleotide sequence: TGTGCCAGCAGTTTATGGGGGGGAAATACGCAGTATTTT.

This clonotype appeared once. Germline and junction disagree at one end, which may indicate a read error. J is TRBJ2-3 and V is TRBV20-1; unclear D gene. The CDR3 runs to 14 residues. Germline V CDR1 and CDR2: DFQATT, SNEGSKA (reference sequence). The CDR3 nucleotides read TGCAGTGCTAGAGATCGCACGCTCACAGAAACGCAGTATTTT. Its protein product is CSARDRTLTETQYF.

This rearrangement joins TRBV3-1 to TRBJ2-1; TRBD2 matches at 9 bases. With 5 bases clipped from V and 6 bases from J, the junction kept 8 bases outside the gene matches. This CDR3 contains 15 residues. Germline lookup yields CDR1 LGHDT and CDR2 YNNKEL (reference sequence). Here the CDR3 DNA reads TGTGCCAGCAGCGAGATAGGGACTAGCTCCAATGAGCAGTTCTTC. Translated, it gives CASSEIGTSSNEQFF.

CDR3 sequence reads: CATSDLQGPVEQYF. DNA for the CDR3: TGTGCCACCAGTGATTTGCAGGGTCCGGTCGAGCAGTACTTC. This chain uses TRBV24-1 with TRBJ2-7, with D possibly being TRBD1 (5 bases). V shed 0 bases and J shed 6 bases, with 11 bases lying between them. The CDR3 has 14 residues. The germline gives CDR1 KGHDR, CDR2 SFDVKD.

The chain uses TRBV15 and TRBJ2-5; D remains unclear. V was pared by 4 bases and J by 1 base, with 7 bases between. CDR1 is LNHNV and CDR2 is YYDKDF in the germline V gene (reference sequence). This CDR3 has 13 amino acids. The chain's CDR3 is CATSMGIQETQYF. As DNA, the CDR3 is TGTGCCACCAGCATGGGGATCCAAGAGACCCAGTACTTC.

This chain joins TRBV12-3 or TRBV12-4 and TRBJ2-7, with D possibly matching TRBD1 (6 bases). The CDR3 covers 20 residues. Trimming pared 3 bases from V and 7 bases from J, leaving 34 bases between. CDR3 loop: CASSLGSRGNARAMGNEQYF. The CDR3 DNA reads TGTGCCAGCAGTTTGGGCTCCAGGGGCAACGCTCGGGCTATGGGGAATGAGCAGTACTTC.

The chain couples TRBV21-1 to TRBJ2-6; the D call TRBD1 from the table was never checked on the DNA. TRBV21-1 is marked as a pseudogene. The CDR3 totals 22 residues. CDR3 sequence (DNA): TGTGCCAGCAGCAAAGGAGGTCGCCCACCAGGGGGCGCTTATTCTGGGGCCAACGTCCTGACTTTC. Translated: CASSKGGRPPGGAYSGANVLTF.

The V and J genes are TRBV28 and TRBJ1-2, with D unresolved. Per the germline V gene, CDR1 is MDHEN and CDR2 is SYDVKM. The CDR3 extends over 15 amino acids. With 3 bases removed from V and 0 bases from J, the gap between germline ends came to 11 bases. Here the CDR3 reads CASSLHLTTNYGYTF. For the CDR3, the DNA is TGTGCCAGCAGTTTGCACCTAACCACTAACTATGGCTACACCTTC.

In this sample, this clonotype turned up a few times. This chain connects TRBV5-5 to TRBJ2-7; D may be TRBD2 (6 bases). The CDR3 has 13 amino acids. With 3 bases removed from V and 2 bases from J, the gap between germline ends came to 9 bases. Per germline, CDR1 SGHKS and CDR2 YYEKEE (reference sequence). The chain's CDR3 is CASSWDSTYEQYF. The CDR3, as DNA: TGTGCCAGCAGCTGGGACTCCACCTACGAGCAGTACTTC.

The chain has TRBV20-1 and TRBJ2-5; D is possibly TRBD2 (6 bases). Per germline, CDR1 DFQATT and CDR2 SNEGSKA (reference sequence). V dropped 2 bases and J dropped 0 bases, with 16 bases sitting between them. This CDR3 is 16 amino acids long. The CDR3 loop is CSARSPGLKYQETQYF. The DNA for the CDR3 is TGCAGTGCTAGATCACCGGGACTCAAGTACCAAGAGACCCAGTACTTC.

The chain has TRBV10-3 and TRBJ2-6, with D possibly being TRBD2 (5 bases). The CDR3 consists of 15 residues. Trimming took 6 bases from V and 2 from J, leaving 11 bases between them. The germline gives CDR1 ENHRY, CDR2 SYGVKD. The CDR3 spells CAIRNGSTGANVLTF. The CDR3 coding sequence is TGTGCCATCAGGAATGGGAGTACTGGGGCCAACGTCCTGACTTTC.

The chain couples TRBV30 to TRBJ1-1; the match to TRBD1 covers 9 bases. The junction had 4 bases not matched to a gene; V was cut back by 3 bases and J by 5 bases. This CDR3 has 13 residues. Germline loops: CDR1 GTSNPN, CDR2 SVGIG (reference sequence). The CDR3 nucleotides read TGTGCCTGGAGCAACAGGGGGCGGACTGAAGCTTTCTTT. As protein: CAWSNRGRTEAFF.

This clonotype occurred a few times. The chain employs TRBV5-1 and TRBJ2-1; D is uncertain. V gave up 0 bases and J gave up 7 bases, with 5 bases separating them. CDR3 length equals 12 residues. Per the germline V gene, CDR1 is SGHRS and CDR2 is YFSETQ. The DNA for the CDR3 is TGCGCCAGCAGCTTGGCCCAGAATGAGCAGTTCTTC. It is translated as CASSLAQNEQFF.